Following are 10 T cell receptor beta chains from one sample sequenced in a study of blood T cells in healthy people across ages. PCR was performed a second time for about 7 to 11 cycles using a sample-barcoded 5' primer and a J-beta primer mix. TCRdb re-called the 5' RACE reads through MiXCR, storing one row per CDR3 protein. The sample includes more than 500,000 distinct CDR3 sequences, 25% to 35% seen only once; the top ten take about 3.9%. These sequences were also reported in another study, on T cells of mothers and their children.

Sequenced sample: blood. These receptor sequences come from a boy younger than 10 in good health.

The rearrangement links TRBV4-3 to TRBJ2-3, with D possibly TRBD1 on 6 matching bases. Germline-derived CDR1 and CDR2 are LGHNA and YSLEER. The CDR3 runs 16 residues. The germline V and J ends were trimmed by 1 base and 1 base, with 12 bases remaining between them. The CDR3 DNA is TGCGCCAGCAGCCAAGTACAGGGTAGAGGCACAGATACGCAGTATTTT. Amino acid sequence: CASSQVQGRGTDTQYF.

The chain is built from TRBV7-2 and TRBJ2-5; D possibly corresponds to TRBD1 (5 bases). Germline CDR1 SGHTA, CDR2 FQGNSA. The CDR3 extends over 16 amino acids. Deletions cut 3 bases from V and 4 bases from J, with 18 bases between. The CDR3 region has the DNA TGTGCCAGCAGCTTGCAGGGCTTTCACCCTGCAGAGACCCAGTACTTC. Translating gives CASSLQGFHPAETQYF. The full variable domain, its missing parts supplied by reference TRBV7-2 and TRBJ2-5, is GAGVSQSPSNKVTEKGKDVELRCDPISGHTALYWYRQSLGQGLEFLIYFQGNSAPDKSGLPSDRFSAERTGGSVSTLTIQRTQQEDSAVYLCASSLQGFHPAETQYFGPGTRLLVL.

In this sample, this clonotype turned up a few times. The chain couples TRBV7-9 to TRBJ1-1; the D is unclear. CDR3 length equals 15 residues. The ends were cut back, 6 bases at V and 0 bases at J, with 14 bases in the middle. Germline V CDR1 and CDR2: SEHNR, FQNEAQ (reference sequence). The CDR3 DNA reads as TGTGCCAGCAGTCCGAGGGAAATTATGAACACTGAAGCTTTCTTT. This encodes CASSPREIMNTEAFF.

This clonotype was detected a few times. This chain uses TRBV15 with TRBJ2-4, with 7 bases aligning to TRBD2. J lost 3 bases, V lost 1 base, and 9 bases had no gene match. Germline lookup yields CDR1 LNHNV and CDR2 YYDKDF (reference sequence). The CDR3 runs 17 residues. Written as DNA, the CDR3 is TGTGCCACCAGCAGAGCCCCGGTGCTAGCGGACAAAAACATTCAGTACTTC. Encoded protein: CATSRAPVLADKNIQYF.

The chain couples TRBV2 to TRBJ1-5; 7 bases are a match to TRBD1. The CDR3 contains 15 residues. Losses at the gene ends were 6 bases for V and 4 bases for J; bases not matched to a gene: 9. The germline CDR1 and CDR2 sequences are SNHLY and FYNNEI. In nucleotides, the CDR3 is TGTGCCAGCAGGGCTGACAGGGTTGGGAATCAGCCCCAGCATTTT. This gives the protein CASRADRVGNQPQHF.

The chain uses TRBV4-3 and TRBJ1-5, with 7 bases matching TRBD1. Germline trimming cut 1 base from V and 4 bases from J; bases unmatched to any gene: 4. CDR3 length: 15 amino acids. Germline V gene sequence: CDR1 LGHNA, CDR2 YSLEER. The CDR3 protein is CASSQAGGRNQPQHF. CDR3 in DNA: TGCGCCAGCAGCCAAGCAGGGGGGCGAAATCAGCCCCAGCATTTT.

This chain connects TRBV6-1 to TRBJ1-2; D gene ambiguous. Trimming removed 2 bases at V and 0 bases at J, with 7 bases between. Germline V gene data show CDR1 as MNHNS and CDR2 as SASEGT. This CDR3 contains 14 residues. As DNA, the CDR3 is TGTGCCAGCAGTGAATTCTCCTCTAACTATGGCTACACCTTC. It encodes CASSEFSSNYGYTF.

This clonotype occurred a few times. Mismatch with germline at one junction end may stem from a read error. The chain is built from TRBV6-5 and TRBJ1-4, with D possibly TRBD1 on 5 matching bases. CDR1 is MNHEY and CDR2 is SVGAGI in the germline V gene. CDR3 length equals 14 residues. The CDR3 nucleotides are TGTGCCAGCAGTTACAGGGGTAGGGATGAAAAACTGCTTTTT. It encodes CASSYRGRDEKLLF.

This rearrangement joins TRBV7-2 to TRBJ2-7; tentatively, D is TRBD1 (5 bases). In germline, CDR1 is SGHTA, CDR2 FQGNSA. V was pared by 1 base and J by 5 bases, with 9 bases between. CDR3 length: 13 amino acids. The CDR3 DNA reads TGTGCCAGCAGCTTAGGGACATGGAACGAGCAGTACTTC. Protein product: CASSLGTWNEQYF. Together with reference TRBV7-2 and TRBJ2-7, the CDR3 gives the full variable domain: GAGVSQSPSNKVTEKGKDVELRCDPISGHTALYWYRQSLGQGLEFLIYFQGNSAPDKSGLPSDRFSAERTGGSVSTLTIQRTQQEDSAVYLCASSLGTWNEQYFGPGTRLTVT.

The J gene is TRBJ1-1, the V gene TRBV7-2; no clear D. This CDR3 is built from 14 residues. Germline V gives CDR1 SGHTA, CDR2 FQGNSA. V was trimmed by 1 base and J by 6 bases, leaving 12 bases between them. CDR3 sequence (DNA): TGTGCCAGCAGCTTAGTCTCGGGCGTAGCTGAAGCTTTCTTT. Translation: CASSLVSGVAEAFF.